A selection of T cell receptor beta chains follows, all from one sample in a study of OX40 agonist ivuxolimab in advanced cancers. TCRdb keeps only in-frame clones here, not all; method: immunoSEQ multiplex PCR. The data contain around 53,000 clones, around 85% of them singletons. Here the sequenced sample was CD4+ or CD8+ T cells sorted from blood, taken in a trial of the OX40 agonist ivuxolimab. The receptors were gathered from an adult with an advanced solid tumor such as melanoma, head and neck, liver or kidney cancer. The CDR3 runs from the conserved cysteine through the conserved F or W. Fields, in order: clone size, J gene, V gene, D gene, CDR3 protein, CDR3 DNA. D genes are given only for firm matches. Size is omitted from some rows. Given values are once, few, many or a class for expanded clones.

clone_size: -; j_call: TRBJ2-1; v_call: TRBV27; d_call: -; cdr3_aa: CASILRLGLTYNEQFF; cdr3_nt: TGTGCCAGCATCTTAAGATTGGGACTGACCTACAATGAGCAGTTCTTC
clone_size: few; j_call: TRBJ1-1; v_call: TRBV30; d_call: -; cdr3_aa: CAWSLTENTEAFF; cdr3_nt: TGTGCCTGGAGTTTAACAGAAAACACTGAAGCTTTCTTT
clone_size: -; j_call: TRBJ2-5; v_call: TRBV5-8; d_call: -; cdr3_aa: CASSLVRGKTQYF; cdr3_nt: TGTGCCAGCAGCTTAGTGAGGGGTAAGACCCAGTACTTC
clone_size: few; j_call: TRBJ2-7; v_call: TRBV10-3; d_call: -; cdr3_aa: CAISETGTRVREQYF; cdr3_nt: TGTGCCATCAGTGAGACAGGAACCAGGGTCCGAGAGCAGTACTTC
clone_size: -; j_call: TRBJ2-2; v_call: TRBV9; d_call: TRBD1; cdr3_aa: CASSSTGGGNTGELFF; cdr3_nt: TGTGCCAGCAGCTCAACAGGGGGAGGGAACACCGGGGAGCTGTTTTTT
clone_size: -; j_call: TRBJ2-1; v_call: TRBV7-8; d_call: -; cdr3_aa: CASSDLGGESYNEQFF; cdr3_nt: TGTGCCAGCAGCGACCTCGGAGGGGAGTCCTACAATGAGCAGTTCTTC
clone_size: few; j_call: TRBJ2-2; v_call: TRBV6-5; d_call: -; cdr3_aa: CASSASRNTGELFF; cdr3_nt: TGTGCCAGCAGTGCGTCGAGGAACACCGGGGAGCTGTTTTTT
clone_size: -; j_call: TRBJ2-1; v_call: TRBV7-9; d_call: TRBD2; cdr3_aa: CASSSTGLAGGGYNEQFF; cdr3_nt: TGTGCCAGCAGCTCAACGGGACTAGCGGGAGGGGGGTACAATGAGCAGTTCTTC
clone_size: -; j_call: TRBJ2-1; v_call: TRBV18; d_call: -; cdr3_aa: CASSPNVASPYNEQFF; cdr3_nt: TGTGCCAGCTCACCAAACGTAGCGAGCCCCTACAATGAGCAGTTCTTC
clone_size: -; j_call: TRBJ1-2; v_call: TRBV6-5; d_call: -; cdr3_aa: CASSEGAANYGYTF; cdr3_nt: TGTGCCAGCAGTGAAGGTGCGGCTAACTATGGCTACACCTTC
clone_size: -; j_call: TRBJ2-2; v_call: TRBV18; d_call: -; cdr3_aa: CASSQQGFGTGELFF; cdr3_nt: TGTGCCAGCTCGCAACAGGGATTCGGCACCGGGGAGCTGTTTTTT
clone_size: once; j_call: TRBJ2-3; v_call: TRBV5-1; d_call: TRBD2; cdr3_aa: CASSLGGSEVDTQYF; cdr3_nt: TGCGCCAGCAGCTTGGGCGGGAGTGAGGTGGATACGCAGTATTTT
clone_size: -; j_call: TRBJ1-3; v_call: TRBV30; d_call: -; cdr3_aa: CAWSPRDLTGNTIYF; cdr3_nt: TGTGCCTGGAGTCCCCGGGACCTCACTGGAAACACCATATATTTT
clone_size: -; j_call: TRBJ2-3; v_call: TRBV7-2; d_call: TRBD2; cdr3_aa: CASSLHSSGSADTQYF; cdr3_nt: TGTGCCAGCAGCCTACACTCTAGCGGGAGCGCAGATACGCAGTATTTT
clone_size: -; j_call: TRBJ2-2; v_call: TRBV7-2; d_call: TRBD2; cdr3_aa: CASSLGGLAGGGGELFF; cdr3_nt: TGTGCCAGCAGCTTAGGGGGACTAGCGGGTGGTGGCGGGGAGCTGTTTTTT
clone_size: -; j_call: TRBJ2-7; v_call: TRBV6-5; d_call: TRBD2; cdr3_aa: CASGRGTGGYEQYF; cdr3_nt: TGTGCCAGCGGACGTGGGACGGGGGGTTACGAGCAGTACTTC
clone_size: -; j_call: TRBJ1-1; v_call: TRBV7-9; d_call: TRBD1; cdr3_aa: CASSALYRGPTEAFF; cdr3_nt: TGTGCCAGCAGCGCACTCTACAGGGGGCCCACTGAAGCTTTCTTT
clone_size: -; j_call: TRBJ2-1; v_call: TRBV14; d_call: -; cdr3_aa: CASSQDLASEQFF; cdr3_nt: TGTGCCAGCAGCCAAGATCTGGCTAGTGAGCAGTTCTTC
clone_size: -; j_call: TRBJ2-7; v_call: TRBV5-1; d_call: -; cdr3_aa: CASSLGATSEYEQYF; cdr3_nt: TGCGCCAGCAGCTTGGGGGCGACAAGCGAGTACGAGCAGTACTTC
clone_size: -; j_call: TRBJ1-1; v_call: TRBV25-1; d_call: -; cdr3_aa: CASSETGRQNTEAFF; cdr3_nt: TGTGCCAGCAGTGAGACGGGACGTCAAAACACTGAAGCTTTCTTT
clone_size: -; j_call: TRBJ2-2; v_call: TRBV11-2; d_call: -; cdr3_aa: CASSPTAGELFF; cdr3_nt: TGTGCCAGCAGCCCCACAGCGGGGGAGCTGTTTTTT
clone_size: once; j_call: TRBJ1-1; v_call: TRBV10-3; d_call: -; cdr3_aa: CAISVDPNTEAFF; cdr3_nt: TGTGCCATCAGTGTGGACCCGAACACTGAAGCTTTCTTT
clone_size: -; j_call: TRBJ2-1; v_call: TRBV5-4; d_call: TRBD2; cdr3_aa: CASSSKRGGNNEQFF; cdr3_nt: TGTGCCAGCAGCTCAAAGCGGGGGGGGAACAATGAGCAGTTCTTC
clone_size: -; j_call: TRBJ2-5; v_call: TRBV5-1; d_call: TRBD2; cdr3_aa: CASSGQTSGGETQYF; cdr3_nt: TGCGCCAGCAGCGGGCAGACTAGCGGAGGGGAGACCCAGTACTTC
clone_size: -; j_call: TRBJ1-5; v_call: TRBV6-1; d_call: -; cdr3_aa: CASRWDVSNQPQHF; cdr3_nt: TGTGCCAGCAGATGGGACGTTAGCAATCAGCCCCAGCATTTT
clone_size: once; j_call: TRBJ2-5; v_call: TRBV5-8; d_call: TRBD1; cdr3_aa: CASSRTGGMETQYF; cdr3_nt: TGTGCCAGCAGCAGGACAGGGGGCATGGAGACCCAGTACTTC
clone_size: -; j_call: TRBJ1-1; v_call: TRBV19; d_call: -; cdr3_aa: CASTEGWLMNGAFF; cdr3_nt: TGTGCCAGTACCGAAGGTTGGCTCATGAACGGAGCTTTCTTT
clone_size: -; j_call: TRBJ1-3; v_call: TRBV5-1; d_call: -; cdr3_aa: CASSARHGSGNTIYF; cdr3_nt: TGCGCCAGCAGCGCTAGACACGGCTCTGGAAACACCATATATTTT
clone_size: -; j_call: TRBJ1-2; v_call: TRBV4-2; d_call: -; cdr3_aa: CASSLDVPGGYTF; cdr3_nt: TGTGCCAGCAGCTTGGACGTCCCGGGTGGCTACACCTTC
clone_size: -; j_call: TRBJ1-5; v_call: TRBV19; d_call: -; cdr3_aa: CASRDGTLRNQPQHF; cdr3_nt: TGTGCCAGTAGAGACGGGACTCTACGGAATCAGCCCCAGCATTTT
clone_size: -; j_call: TRBJ1-1; v_call: TRBV5-4; d_call: -; cdr3_aa: CASSLGREFTEAFF; cdr3_nt: TGTGCCAGCAGCTTGGGTAGGGAATTCACTGAAGCTTTCTTT
clone_size: -; j_call: TRBJ2-2; v_call: TRBV2; d_call: -; cdr3_aa: CASSVSGEAGELFF; cdr3_nt: TGTGCCAGCAGTGTGAGCGGCGAAGCAGGGGAGCTGTTTTTT
clone_size: -; j_call: TRBJ2-1; v_call: TRBV13; d_call: -; cdr3_aa: CASSSPGRLNNEQFF; cdr3_nt: TGTGCCAGCAGCTCCCCGGGACGGCTGAACAATGAGCAGTTCTTC
clone_size: -; j_call: TRBJ2-6; v_call: TRBV28; d_call: -; cdr3_aa: CASTSLDHSGANVLTF; cdr3_nt: TGTGCCAGCACCTCCCTTGATCACTCTGGGGCCAACGTCCTGACTTTC
clone_size: -; j_call: TRBJ1-2; v_call: TRBV30; d_call: -; cdr3_aa: CAWSALRPGGSGYTF; cdr3_nt: TGTGCCTGGAGTGCCCTCAGGCCGGGGGGCTCTGGCTACACCTTC
clone_size: -; j_call: TRBJ2-7; v_call: TRBV6-4; d_call: -; cdr3_aa: CASSEGKGEAGQTSYEQYF; cdr3_nt: TGTGCCAGCAGTGAGGGAAAAGGGGAAGCGGGCCAAACCTCCTACGAGCAGTACTTC
clone_size: -; j_call: TRBJ2-7; v_call: TRBV5-6; d_call: TRBD2; cdr3_aa: CASSLLRLAGAEQYF; cdr3_nt: TGTGCCAGCAGCTTGCTTCGGCTAGCGGGAGCCGAGCAGTACTTC
clone_size: -; j_call: TRBJ2-1; v_call: TRBV7-9; d_call: -; cdr3_aa: CASSLAGQGYNEQFF; cdr3_nt: TGTGCCAGCAGCTTAGCAGGGCAGGGCTACAATGAGCAGTTCTTC
clone_size: -; j_call: TRBJ2-2; v_call: TRBV28; d_call: -; cdr3_aa: CASSLRASVRTGELFF; cdr3_nt: TGTGCCAGCAGTTTACGGGCTAGCGTACGCACCGGGGAGCTGTTTTTT
clone_size: -; j_call: TRBJ2-2; v_call: TRBV5-1; d_call: TRBD1; cdr3_aa: CASSKGQGAAGELFF; cdr3_nt: TGCGCCAGCAGCAAGGGACAGGGGGCGGCCGGGGAGCTGTTTTTT
clone_size: -; j_call: TRBJ1-1; v_call: TRBV10-3; d_call: TRBD1; cdr3_aa: CAISESNRGPSSNTEAFF; cdr3_nt: TGTGCCATCAGTGAGTCGAATAGGGGGCCCTCCTCAAACACTGAAGCTTTCTTT
clone_size: -; j_call: TRBJ2-7; v_call: TRBV28; d_call: -; cdr3_aa: CASRSPGRQGSNYEQYF; cdr3_nt: TGTGCCAGCAGATCCCCGGGTCGGCAGGGGAGTAACTACGAGCAGTACTTC
clone_size: -; j_call: TRBJ2-7; v_call: TRBV7-2; d_call: -; cdr3_aa: CASSPPEGSYEQYF; cdr3_nt: TGTGCCAGCAGCCCCCCGGAGGGGTCCTACGAGCAGTACTTC
clone_size: -; j_call: TRBJ1-5; v_call: TRBV10-1; d_call: -; cdr3_aa: CASSHRDIYSNQPQHF; cdr3_nt: TGCGCCAGCAGTCACCGGGACATTTATAGCAATCAGCCCCAGCATTTT
clone_size: -; j_call: TRBJ2-4; v_call: TRBV29-1; d_call: -; cdr3_aa: CSVELAKNIQYF; cdr3_nt: TGCAGCGTTGAACTTGCCAAAAACATTCAGTACTTC
clone_size: -; j_call: TRBJ2-1; v_call: TRBV30; d_call: TRBD2; cdr3_aa: CACPSGSSYNEQFF; cdr3_nt: TGTGCCTGCCCTAGCGGGAGCTCCTACAATGAGCAGTTCTTC
clone_size: -; j_call: TRBJ2-7; v_call: TRBV28; d_call: TRBD2; cdr3_aa: CASRTSGTYEQYF; cdr3_nt: TGTGCCAGCAGGACTAGCGGAACCTACGAGCAGTACTTC